This T cell receptor beta chain was captured in a study of T cells after yellow fever vaccination. Turning to the study itself: Preparation of the low-cell-number fractions used SMART-Seq v4 Ultra Low Input. Study results and caveats: The booster response re-showed most primary clones: around 96% CD4, almost 90% CD8.

This clonotype was counted at least ten times. Its antigen remains unknown. V was shortened by 3 bases and J by 5 bases, with 19 bases between the two germline ends. Germline CDR1 and CDR2: SEHNR and FQNEAQ (reference sequence). This CDR3 has 16 residues. Each CDR3 protein gets one entry after TCRdb re-called the 5' RACE reads with MiXCR. The sample contains around 320,000 distinct CDR3 sequences, approximately 4% of which appear only once. The rearrangement uses TRBV7-9 and TRBJ2-5; D possibly corresponds to TRBD2 (6 bases). The origin of this receptor is a man younger than 30 who received the YFV17D yellow fever vaccine. Source: PBMCs, taken 15 days after the yellow fever booster vaccination. CDR3 amino acids: CASSFLQRALLETQYF. CDR3 bases: TGTGCCAGCAGCTTCTTACAGCGGGCCTTGTTGGAGACCCAGTACTTC.